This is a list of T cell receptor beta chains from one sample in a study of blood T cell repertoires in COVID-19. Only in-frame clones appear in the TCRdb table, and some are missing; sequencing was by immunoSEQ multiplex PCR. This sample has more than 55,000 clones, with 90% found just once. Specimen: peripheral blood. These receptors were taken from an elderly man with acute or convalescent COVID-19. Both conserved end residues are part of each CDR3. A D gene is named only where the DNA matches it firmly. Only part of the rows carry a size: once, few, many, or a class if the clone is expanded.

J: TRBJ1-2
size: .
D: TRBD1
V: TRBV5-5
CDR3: CASSFNGQGSYGYTF
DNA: TGTGCCAGCAGCTTCAATGGACAGGGTAGCTATGGCTACACCTTC

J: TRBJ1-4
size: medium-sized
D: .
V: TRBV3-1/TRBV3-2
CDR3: CASSQGPINEKLFF
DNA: TGTGCCAGCAGCCAAGGTCCCATTAATGAAAAACTGTTTTTT

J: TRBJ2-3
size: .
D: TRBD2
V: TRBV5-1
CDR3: CASSPTSFTDTQYF
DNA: TGCGCCAGCAGCCCGACTAGCTTCACAGATACGCAGTATTTT

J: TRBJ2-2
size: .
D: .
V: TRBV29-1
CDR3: CSVPDRNTGELFF
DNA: TGCAGCGTGCCCGACAGGAACACCGGGGAGCTGTTTTTT

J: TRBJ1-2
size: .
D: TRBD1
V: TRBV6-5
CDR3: CASRGDRVNYGYTF
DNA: TGTGCCAGCAGGGGGGACAGGGTTAACTATGGCTACACCTTC

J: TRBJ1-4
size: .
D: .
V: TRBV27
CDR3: CASKGGSEKLFF
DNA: TGTGCCAGCAAGGGAGGGAGTGAAAAACTGTTTTTT

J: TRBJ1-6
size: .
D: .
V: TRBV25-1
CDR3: CASSFKRGNSPLHF
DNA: TGTGCCAGCAGTTTTAAGCGGGGGAATTCACCCCTCCACTTT

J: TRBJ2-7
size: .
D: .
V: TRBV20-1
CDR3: CSARAGNEQYF
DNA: TGCAGTGCTAGAGCGGGGAACGAGCAGTACTTC

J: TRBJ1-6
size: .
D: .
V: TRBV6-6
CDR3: CASSPTQGAGSNSPLHF
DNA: TGTGCCAGCAGTCCAACTCAGGGCGCAGGTTCAAATTCACCCCTCCACTTT

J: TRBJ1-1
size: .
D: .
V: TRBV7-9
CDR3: CASSSQANTEAFF
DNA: TGTGCCAGCAGCTCACAGGCGAACACTGAAGCTTTCTTT

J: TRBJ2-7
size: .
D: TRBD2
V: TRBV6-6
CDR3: CASSPHILAGAYEQYF
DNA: TGTGCCAGCAGTCCCCACATACTAGCGGGGGCTTACGAGCAGTACTTC

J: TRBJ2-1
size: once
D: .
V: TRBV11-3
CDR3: CASSLDLHSEQFF
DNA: TGTGCCAGCAGCTTAGATTTGCACAGTGAGCAGTTCTTC

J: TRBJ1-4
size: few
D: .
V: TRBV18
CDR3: CASSPKQATNEKLFF
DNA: TGTGCCAGCTCACCTAAACAGGCAACTAATGAAAAACTGTTTTTT

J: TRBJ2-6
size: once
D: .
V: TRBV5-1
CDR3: CASSWAGANVLTF
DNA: TGCGCCAGCAGCTGGGCCGGGGCCAACGTCCTGACTTTC

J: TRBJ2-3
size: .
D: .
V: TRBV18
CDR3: CASSPGGLGDTQYF
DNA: TGTGCCAGCTCACCGGGCGGGCTTGGGGATACGCAGTATTTT

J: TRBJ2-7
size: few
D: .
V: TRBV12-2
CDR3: CASRFLQGLSYEQYF
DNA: TGTGCAAGTCGCTTCCTACAGGGGCTCTCCTACGAGCAGTACTTC

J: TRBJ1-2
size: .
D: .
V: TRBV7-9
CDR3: CASTSNGVGYHGYTF
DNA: TGTGCCAGCACTTCGAACGGGGTCGGATATCATGGCTACACCTTC

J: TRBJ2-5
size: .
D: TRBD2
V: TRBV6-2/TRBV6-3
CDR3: CASSPPGLAGETQYF
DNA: TGTGCCAGCAGCCCCCCGGGACTAGCGGGGGAGACCCAGTACTTC

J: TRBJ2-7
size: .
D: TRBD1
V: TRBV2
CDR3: CASSQTGVSYEQYF
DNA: TGTGCCAGCAGTCAGACAGGGGTAAGCTACGAGCAGTACTTC

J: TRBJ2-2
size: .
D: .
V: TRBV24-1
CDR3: CATSDPNLVRSGELFF
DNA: TGTGCCACCAGTGACCCTAACCTTGTACGGTCCGGGGAGCTGTTTTTT

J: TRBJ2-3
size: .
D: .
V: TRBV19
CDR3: CASSIGLANTDTQYF
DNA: TGTGCCAGTAGTATAGGTCTAGCGAACACAGATACGCAGTATTTT

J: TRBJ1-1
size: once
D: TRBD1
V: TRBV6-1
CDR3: CASSETGQGISFF
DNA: TGTGCCAGCAGTGAAACTGGACAGGGGATATCTTTCTTT

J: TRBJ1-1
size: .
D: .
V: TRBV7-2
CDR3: CASSSPLGGQTEAFF
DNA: TGTGCCAGCAGCTCACCCCTGGGGGGGCAGACTGAAGCTTTCTTT

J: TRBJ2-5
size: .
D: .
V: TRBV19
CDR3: CASSIPAGAHPKYF
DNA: TGTGCCAGTAGTATACCGGCGGGGGCCCATCCAAAGTACTTC

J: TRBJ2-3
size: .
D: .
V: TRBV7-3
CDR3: CASSLSETDTQYF
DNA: TGTGCCAGCAGCTTATCGGAGACAGATACGCAGTATTTT

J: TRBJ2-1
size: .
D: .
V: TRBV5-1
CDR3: CASSSGGVSYNEQFF
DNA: TGCGCCAGCAGCTCCGGGGGAGTCTCCTACAATGAGCAGTTCTTC

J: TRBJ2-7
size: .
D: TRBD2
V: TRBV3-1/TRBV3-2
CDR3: CASSHTSGADREQYF
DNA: TGTGCCAGCAGCCACACTAGCGGGGCCGACCGCGAGCAGTACTTC

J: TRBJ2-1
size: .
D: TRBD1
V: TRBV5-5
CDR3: CASSLGTGPYNEQFF
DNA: TGTGCCAGCAGCTTAGGGACAGGGCCTTACAATGAGCAGTTCTTC

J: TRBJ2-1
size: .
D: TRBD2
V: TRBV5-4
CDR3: CASSLGPAGALNEQFF
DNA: TGTGCCAGCAGCTTGGGACCAGCGGGGGCCCTGAATGAGCAGTTCTTC

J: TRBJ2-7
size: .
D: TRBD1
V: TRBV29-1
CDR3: CSVERGTGASYEQYF
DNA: TGCAGCGTTGAAAGGGGGACAGGGGCCTCTTACGAGCAGTACTTC

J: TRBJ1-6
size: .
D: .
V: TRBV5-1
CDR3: CASSSGVLGSPLHF
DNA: TGCGCCAGCAGCTCGGGGGTGTTGGGTTCACCCCTCCACTTT

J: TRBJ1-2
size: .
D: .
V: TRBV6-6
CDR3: CASSPGQNYGYTF
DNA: TGTGCCAGCAGCCCCGGACAGAACTATGGCTACACCTTC

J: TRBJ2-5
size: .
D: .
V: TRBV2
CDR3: CASSPLAFPGETQYF
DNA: TGTGCCAGCAGTCCCCTAGCGTTCCCAGGGGAGACCCAGTACTTC

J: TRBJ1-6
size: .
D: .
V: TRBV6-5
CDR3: CASRLTDNSPLHF
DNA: TGTGCCAGCAGACTTACCGATAATTCACCCCTCCACTTT

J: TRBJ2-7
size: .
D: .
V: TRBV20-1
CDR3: CSAANQQYF
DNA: TGCAGTGCTGCTAACCAGCAGTACTTC

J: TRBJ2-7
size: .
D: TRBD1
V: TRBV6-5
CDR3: CASSRTGAEQYF
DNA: TGTGCCAGCAGTCGGACAGGGGCCGAGCAGTACTTC

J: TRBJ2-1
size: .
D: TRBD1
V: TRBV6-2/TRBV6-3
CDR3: CASSYSLGTGQFF
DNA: TGTGCCAGCAGTTACTCGTTAGGGACAGGGCAGTTCTTC

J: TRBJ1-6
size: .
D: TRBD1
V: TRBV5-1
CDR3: CASSPGTEHSPLHF
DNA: TGCGCCAGCAGCCCCGGGACAGAGCATTCACCCCTCCACTTT

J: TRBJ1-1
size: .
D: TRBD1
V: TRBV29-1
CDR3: CSVGQVNEAFF
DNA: TGCAGCGTGGGACAGGTAAATGAAGCTTTCTTT